This T cell receptor (beta chain) is drawn from a study of siplizumab effects on memory and regulatory T cells. Study results and limitations: Unstimulated subsets accounted for the mapping of only a minor share of the clones that were alloreactive.

As for this clone: Its antigen is not identified.

Per individual sample, 85,000 to 100,000 TCR templates were assayed. Produced via immunoSEQ multiplex PCR; TCRdb's table is partial and in-frame only. Of about 98,000 clones in the sample, 90% to 95% are singletons; the top ten hold roughly 1%. The length of the CDR3 is 14 residues. The germline V gene encodes CDR1 LNHDA and CDR2 SQIVND (reference sequence). The ends lost 5 bases at V and 3 bases at J; junction bases unmatched: 4. The gene calls are TRBV19 and TRBJ2-7; 10 positions agree with TRBD1. Specimen: CD4+ T cells sorted from blood. The TCR comes from a human donor in good health. Written as DNA, the CDR3 is TGTGCCAGTAGTTTTAGGGACAGGGGCTACGAGCAGTACTTC. Translation gives CASSFRDRGYEQYF.